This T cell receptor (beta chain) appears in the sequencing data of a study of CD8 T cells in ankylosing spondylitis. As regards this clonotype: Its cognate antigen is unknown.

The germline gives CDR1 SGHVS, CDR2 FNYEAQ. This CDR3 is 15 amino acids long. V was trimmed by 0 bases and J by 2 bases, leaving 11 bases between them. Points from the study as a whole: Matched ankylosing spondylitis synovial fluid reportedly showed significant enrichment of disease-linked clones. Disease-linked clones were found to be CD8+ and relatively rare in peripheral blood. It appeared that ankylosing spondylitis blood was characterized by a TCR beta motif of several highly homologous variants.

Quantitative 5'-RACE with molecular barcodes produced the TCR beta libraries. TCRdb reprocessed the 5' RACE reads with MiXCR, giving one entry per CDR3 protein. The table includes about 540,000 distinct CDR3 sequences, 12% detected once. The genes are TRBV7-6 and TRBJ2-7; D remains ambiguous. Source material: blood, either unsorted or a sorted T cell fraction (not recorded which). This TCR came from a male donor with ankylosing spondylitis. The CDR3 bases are TGTGCCAGCAGCTTAGCGGATATGTCTACCTACGAGCAGTACTTC. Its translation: CASSLADMSTYEQYF.